The 27 T cell receptor beta chains below were found in one sample sequenced in a study of cytomegalovirus exposure and HLA in healthy donors. This PCR relied on a set of 60 Vbeta primers and 13 Jbeta primers. Sequenced by immunoSEQ multiplex PCR; TCRdb stores in-frame clones only, minus some. The repertoire holds 150,000 to 180,000 clones, with 65% to 80% as singletons. The sequencing sample was made of PBMCs. Receptors originate from a woman aged 40 to 50 in good health and CMV-seronegative.

This clone showed up just once. The chain links TRBV7-9 to TRBJ1-1, with a possible D match to TRBD1 (6 bases). The germline CDR1 and CDR2 sequences are SEHNR and FQNEAQ (reference sequence). The V and J ends lost 0 bases and 5 bases respectively, with 10 bases between them. The CDR3 is 14 amino acids. The DNA of the CDR3 is TGTGCCAGCAGCTTAGCCTCAGGGGTAACTGAAGCTTTCTTT. It specifies CASSLASGVTEAFF. Full variable domain (remainder filled in from reference TRBV7-9 and TRBJ1-1): DTGVSQNPRHKITKRGQNVTFRCDPISEHNRLYWYRQTLGQGPEFLTYFQNEAQLEKSRLLSDRFSAERPKGSFSTLEIQRTEQGDSAMYLCASSLASGVTEAFFGQGTRLTVV.

The chain is built from TRBV11-3 and TRBJ2-7, with 8 nucleotides matching TRBD1. The germline CDR1 and CDR2 sequences are SGHNT and YENEEA. V gave up 0 bases and J gave up 3 bases; unmatched junction bases: 7. The CDR3 is 16 residues long. CDR3 bases: TGTGCCAGCAGCTTAGATCTTAGACAGGGGTACTACGAGCAGTACTTC. Translated, it gives CASSLDLRQGYYEQYF.

The chain couples TRBV7-8 to TRBJ2-3; 13 nucleotides line up with TRBD2. The CDR3 spans 17 residues. V trimming: 7 bases; J trimming: 0 bases; junction bases outside the gene matches: 7. Germline V gene lookup returns CDR1 SGHVS and CDR2 FQNEAQ. The CDR3 protein is CASTRTSGGRSTDTQYF. The CDR3 DNA sequence: TGTGCCAGCACCAGGACTAGCGGGGGCCGAAGCACAGATACGCAGTATTTT.

V is TRBV6-1 and J is TRBJ2-5, with D perhaps matching TRBD1 (5 bases). TRBJ2-7 matches the DNA end more closely, so the J call is doubtful. Germline loops: CDR1 MNHNS, CDR2 SASEGT. The CDR3 has 15 amino acids. CDR3 nucleotides: TGTGCCAGCAGTGCCGTCGACAGTACCTACTACGAGCAGTACTTC. Translating gives CASSAVDSTYYEQYF.

This clone was counted only a few times. This chain uses TRBV13 with TRBJ1-1; 7 bases match TRBD1. V dropped 3 bases and J dropped 8; count of bases not matched to a gene: 0. The CDR3 runs to 11 residues. Per the germline V gene, CDR1 is PRHDT and CDR2 is FYEKMQ (reference sequence). The CDR3 here is CASSLTGEAFF. The CDR3, as DNA: TGTGCCAGCAGCTTGACAGGGGAAGCTTTCTTT.

CDR3 amino acids: CASSTDRGDTQYF. In DNA form, the CDR3 reads TGCGCCAGCAGCACTGACAGGGGAGATACGCAGTATTTT. This rearrangement joins TRBV5-1 to TRBJ2-3, with TRBD1 matching 8 bases. Looked up from germline, CDR1 is SGHRS and CDR2 is YFSETQ. Losses at the gene ends were 4 bases for V and 5 bases for J; bases not matched to a gene: 3. The CDR3 loop spans 13 amino acids.

V gene TRBV5-1 combines with J gene TRBJ2-1; D may be TRBD2 (5 bases). The germline V and J ends were trimmed by 0 bases and 0 bases, with 7 bases remaining between them. The CDR3 is 15 residues long. Germline-derived CDR1 and CDR2 are SGHRS and YFSETQ. CDR3 sequence: CASSLVGSSYNEQFF. The CDR3 bases are TGCGCCAGCAGCTTGGTTGGGAGCTCCTACAATGAGCAGTTCTTC.

Worth noting for this clone: An end of the junction differs from the germline gene, which may be a read error. The chain recombines TRBV7-9 with TRBJ2-4; D remains ambiguous. CDR1 and CDR2 from the germline V gene are SEHNR and FQNEAQ (reference sequence). This CDR3 has 12 residues. CDR3 sequence (DNA): TGTTCCAGCAGCTTCCGGGTAAACATTCAGTACTTC. It yields the protein CSSSFRVNIQYF.

The chain employs TRBV2 and TRBJ1-3; 8 positions agree with TRBD1. Germline CDR1 is SNHLY and CDR2 is FYNNEI. The length of the CDR3 is 14 residues. V shed 7 bases and J 4 bases; nucleotides not matched to a gene: 6. The DNA of the CDR3 is TGTGCCAGCAACCCGACAGGGGCCGGAAACACCATATATTTT. This gives the protein CASNPTGAGNTIYF.

The chain carries TRBV11-3 and TRBJ2-7; 7 nucleotides match TRBD2. Germline trimming cut 1 base from V and 3 bases from J; bases unmatched to any gene: 3. From germline, CDR1 is SGHNT and CDR2 YENEEA. The CDR3 contains 14 residues. This CDR3 reads CASSLAGGRYEQYF. DNA for the CDR3: TGTGCCAGCAGCTTAGCGGGAGGACGCTACGAGCAGTACTTC. Full variable domain (remainder filled in from reference TRBV11-3 and TRBJ2-7): EAGVVQSPRYKIIEKKQPVAFWCNPISGHNTLYWYLQNLGQGPELLIRYENEEAVDDSQLPKDRFSAERLKGVDSTLKIQPAELGDSAVYLCASSLAGGRYEQYFGPGTRLTVT.

V gene TRBV5-1 combines with J gene TRBJ2-1; 10 bases align to TRBD2. The CDR3 contains 14 residues. Trimming took 2 bases from V and 10 from J; bases not matched to a gene: 6. The germline gives CDR1 SGHRS, CDR2 YFSETQ. The CDR3 spells CASSLAGGPEEQFF. The CDR3 bases are TGCGCCAGCAGCTTAGCGGGAGGGCCGGAGGAGCAGTTCTTC. Based on the CDR3 plus reference TRBV5-1 and TRBJ2-1, the full variable domain is KAGVTQTPRYLIKTRGQQVTLSCSPISGHRSVSWYQQTPGQGLQFLFEYFSETQRNKGNFPGRFSGRQFSNSRSEMNVSTLELGDSALYLCASSLAGGPEEQFFGPGTRLTVL.

The rearrangement links TRBV19 to TRBJ2-2, with D possibly TRBD2 on 6 matching bases. Deletions cut 4 bases from V and 5 bases from J, with 17 bases between. Germline assignment: CDR1 LNHDA and CDR2 SQIVND (reference sequence). This CDR3 is 16 amino acids long. The CDR3 coding sequence is TGTGCCAGTAGTACCACCCTAGCGAGGTATACCGGGGAGCTGTTTTTT. Its translation: CASSTTLARYTGELFF.

The sample holds a few counts of this clone. The sample has other DNA sequences that encode this CDR3 too. This chain uses TRBV5-4 with TRBJ1-1; D remains ambiguous. The CDR3 loop spans 14 amino acids. Germline V gene sequence: CDR1 SGHNT, CDR2 YYREEE (reference sequence). The germline V and J ends were trimmed by 1 base and 0 bases, with 7 bases remaining between them. The CDR3 spells CASSLRVMNTEAFF. For the CDR3, the DNA is TGTGCCAGCAGCTTGCGAGTTATGAACACTGAAGCTTTCTTT.

Comment on this clone: At the DNA level, this CDR3 is encoded by other sequences in the same sample as well. This chain links TRBV5-1 with TRBJ1-1; TRBD1 is a possible D gene (5 bases). Germline lookup yields CDR1 SGHRS and CDR2 YFSETQ. The CDR3 totals 13 residues. V shed 0 bases and J shed 4 bases, with 7 bases lying between them. The CDR3 here is CASSLVRGTEAFF. As DNA, the CDR3 is TGCGCCAGCAGCTTGGTTAGGGGCACTGAAGCTTTCTTT. The full variable domain, with the rest looked up from reference TRBV5-1 and TRBJ1-1, is KAGVTQTPRYLIKTRGQQVTLSCSPISGHRSVSWYQQTPGQGLQFLFEYFSETQRNKGNFPGRFSGRQFSNSRSEMNVSTLELGDSALYLCASSLVRGTEAFFGQGTRLTVV.

V and J are TRBV2 and TRBJ2-7, with no clear D. This CDR3 has 13 residues. Germline-derived CDR1 and CDR2 are SNHLY and FYNNEI. Deletions cut 6 bases from V and 2 bases from J, with 11 bases between. As DNA, the CDR3 is TGTGCCAGCAGCCCGAGTTTTACCTACGAGCAGTACTTC. Amino acids: CASSPSFTYEQYF.

The chain has TRBV5-1 and TRBJ1-1; 7 bases map to TRBD1. The germline gives CDR1 SGHRS, CDR2 YFSETQ. The CDR3 is made up of 14 amino acids. Germline trimming cut 4 bases from V and 3 bases from J; bases unmatched to any gene: 6. The CDR3 nucleotides read TGCGCCAGCAGCCCAGACAGGGCGCACACTGAAGCTTTCTTT. It yields the protein CASSPDRAHTEAFF.

The genes are TRBV5-1 and TRBJ1-1; D not resolved. V was pared by 2 bases and J by 0 bases, with 20 bases between. This CDR3 comprises 18 residues. The germline V gene encodes CDR1 SGHRS and CDR2 YFSETQ. The CDR3 here is CASSFQVPLPLVNTEAFF. The CDR3 DNA reads as TGCGCCAGCAGCTTCCAGGTCCCCCTCCCACTAGTGAACACTGAAGCTTTCTTT. Filled out from reference TRBV5-1 and TRBJ1-1, the complete variable domain reads KAGVTQTPRYLIKTRGQQVTLSCSPISGHRSVSWYQQTPGQGLQFLFEYFSETQRNKGNFPGRFSGRQFSNSRSEMNVSTLELGDSALYLCASSFQVPLPLVNTEAFFGQGTRLTVV.

This clone was seen only once. The chain employs TRBV2 and TRBJ1-1; 7 bases line up with TRBD1. The CDR3 has 15 residues. CDR1 SNHLY and CDR2 FYNNEI come from the germline V gene. The trim removed 6 bases at V and 1 base at J, leaving 8 bases unmatched. CDR3: CASRPSGQKNTEAFF. The CDR3 DNA follows: TGTGCCAGCAGACCGTCGGGACAGAAGAACACTGAAGCTTTCTTT. Together with reference TRBV2 and TRBJ1-1, the CDR3 gives the full variable domain: EPEVTQTPSHQVTQMGQEVILRCVPISNHLYFYWYRQILGQKVEFLVSFYNNEISEKSEIFDDQFSVERPDGSNFTLKIRSTKLEDSAMYFCASRPSGQKNTEAFFGQGTRLTVV.

The chain employs TRBV5-1 and TRBJ1-1; a possible D gene is TRBD1 (6 bases). V lost 3 bases, J lost 7 bases, and 13 bases lay in between. This CDR3 spans 13 amino acids. Germline V lookup: CDR1 SGHRS, CDR2 YFSETQ. The CDR3 bases are TGCGCCAGCAGCTGGAGACAGGCCGATGAAGCTTTCTTT. This gives the protein CASSWRQADEAFF.

V is TRBV6-5 and J is TRBJ2-7; D possibly corresponds to TRBD2 (6 bases). The CDR3 contains 16 residues. Germline V CDR1 and CDR2: MNHEY, SVGAGI. V was clipped by 2 bases and J by 1 base, with 15 bases between them. CDR3 protein: CASSYLWVGGSYEQYF. CDR3 nucleotide sequence: TGTGCCAGCAGTTACCTCTGGGTGGGGGGATCCTACGAGCAGTACTTC.

This sequence joins TRBV5-8 and TRBJ2-5, with TRBD2 matching 8 bases. CDR1 SGHTS and CDR2 YDEGEE come from the germline V gene. Trimming took 4 bases from V and 1 from J; bases not matched to a gene: 9. This CDR3 is 16 amino acids long. The CDR3 DNA follows: TGTGCCAGCAGCCCATTAGGACTAGCCACCCAAGAGACCCAGTACTTC. It yields the protein CASSPLGLATQETQYF.

The DNA for the CDR3 is TGCGCCAGCAGCTTGGATGGGGAAGGCCATAGGGGGCAGTTCTTC. It is translated as CASSLDGEGHRGQFF. The rearrangement joins TRBV5-1 to TRBJ2-1; D may be TRBD1 (5 bases). Germline loops: CDR1 SGHRS, CDR2 YFSETQ. The CDR3 consists of 15 residues. Trimming pared 0 bases from V and 12 bases from J, leaving 19 bases between.

This clone was observed once. The rearrangement links TRBV5-1 to TRBJ1-5, with 8 bases lining up with TRBD1. Germline V gene sequence: CDR1 SGHRS, CDR2 YFSETQ. The V segment lost 5 bases and the J segment 5 bases; nucleotides outside the gene matches: 9. CDR3 length: 15 amino acids. CDR3 in DNA: TGCGCCAGCAGACCCGACTTGACAGGGGATCAGCCCCAGCATTTT. It specifies CASRPDLTGDQPQHF.

This rearrangement joins TRBV5-8 to TRBJ2-1, with a possible D match to TRBD2 (5 bases). The germline CDR1 and CDR2 sequences are SGHTS and YDEGEE. Between the trimmed V and J ends, which lost 2 bases and 0 bases, there was a span of 12 bases. The CDR3 is made up of 16 amino acids. The CDR3 sequence is CASSFTSGFSYNEQFF. The CDR3 nucleotides are TGTGCCAGCAGCTTTACAAGCGGCTTCTCCTACAATGAGCAGTTCTTC.

The genes are TRBV19 and TRBJ2-7; 10 bases are shared with TRBD1. There are 16 residues in the CDR3. Germline lookup yields CDR1 LNHDA and CDR2 SQIVND (reference sequence). Trimming cost V 6 bases and J 6 bases; bases outside gene matches: 14. The CDR3 coding sequence is TGTGCCAGTAGCCCGCCCGGGACAGGGGCCCCAGGCGAGCAGTACTTC. Amino acids: CASSPPGTGAPGEQYF.

V usage is TRBV4-1 and J usage is TRBJ2-7; tentative D call: TRBD2 (5 bases). Trimming took off 1 base at V and 2 bases at J, with 6 bases between the two ends. The CDR3 runs to 13 residues. The V gene's germline CDR1 is MGHRA and CDR2 YSYEKL. The CDR3 DNA sequence: TGCGCCAGCAGCCAAGTGGGAGCCTACGAGCAGTACTTC. It codes for CASSQVGAYEQYF.

The chain couples TRBV5-6 to TRBJ2-7; a possible D gene is TRBD1 (5 bases). The V end was cut by 0 bases, the J end by 1 base, with 14 bases between. Germline-derived CDR1 and CDR2 are SGHDT and YYEEEE. CDR3 length equals 16 residues. The CDR3 reads CASSLGPNRLSYEQYF. In nucleotides, the CDR3 is TGTGCCAGCAGCTTGGGTCCGAACAGGCTTTCCTACGAGCAGTACTTC. The variable domain in full, with the rest retrieved from reference TRBV5-6 and TRBJ2-7, is DAGVTQSPTHLIKTRGQQVTLRCSPKSGHDTVSWYQQALGQGPQFIFQYYEEEERQRGNFPDRFSGHQFPNYSSELNVNALLLGDSALYLCASSLGPNRLSYEQYFGPGTRLTVT.